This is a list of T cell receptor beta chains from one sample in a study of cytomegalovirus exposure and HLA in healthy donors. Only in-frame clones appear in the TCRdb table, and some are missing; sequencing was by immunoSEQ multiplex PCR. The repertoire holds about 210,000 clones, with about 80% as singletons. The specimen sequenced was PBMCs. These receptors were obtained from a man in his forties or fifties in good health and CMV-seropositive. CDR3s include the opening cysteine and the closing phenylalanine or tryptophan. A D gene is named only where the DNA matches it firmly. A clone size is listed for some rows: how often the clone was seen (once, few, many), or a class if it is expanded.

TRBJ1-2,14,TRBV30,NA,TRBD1,CAWITDREGNGYTF,TGTGCCTGGATTACGGACAGGGAAGGAAATGGCTACACCTTC
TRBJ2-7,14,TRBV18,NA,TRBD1,CASSPGQGTYEQYF,TGTGCCAGCTCACCGGGACAGGGTACCTACGAGCAGTACTTC
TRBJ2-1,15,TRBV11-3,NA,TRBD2,CASSSGLASYNEQFF,TGTGCCAGCAGCTCAGGACTAGCGTCCTACAATGAGCAGTTCTTC
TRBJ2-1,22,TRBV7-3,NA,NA,CASSLTGAGGQVYVPTYNEQFF,TGTGCCAGCAGCTTAACGGGGGCCGGGGGGCAAGTTTACGTACCTACCTACAATGAGCAGTTCTTC
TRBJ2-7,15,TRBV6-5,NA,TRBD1,CASSPAGTGNEEQYF,TGTGCCAGCAGCCCGGCCGGGACAGGGAATGAGGAGCAGTACTTC
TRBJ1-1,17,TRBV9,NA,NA,CASSPQPGGKMNTEAFF,TGTGCCAGCAGCCCCCAACCCGGGGGAAAGATGAACACTGAAGCTTTCTTT
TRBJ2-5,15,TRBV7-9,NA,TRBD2,CASSPGLAGIETQYF,TGTGCCAGCAGCCCGGGACTAGCGGGAATAGAGACCCAGTACTTC
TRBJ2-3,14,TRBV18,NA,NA,CASSPGALTDTQYF,TGTGCCAGCTCACCGGGGGCCCTCACAGATACGCAGTATTTT
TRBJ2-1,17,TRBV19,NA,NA,CASSIEDPRLIYNEQFF,TGTGCCAGTAGTATCGAGGATCCCCGATTGATCTACAATGAGCAGTTCTTC
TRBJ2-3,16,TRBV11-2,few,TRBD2,CASSLGVAGPSDTQYF,TGTGCCAGCAGCTTAGGCGTAGCGGGTCCCTCAGATACGCAGTATTTT
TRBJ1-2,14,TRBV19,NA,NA,CASSKDGQIYGYTF,TGTGCCAGTAGTAAGGACGGACAAATCTATGGCTACACCTTC
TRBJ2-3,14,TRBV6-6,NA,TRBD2,CASFSSGRGDTQYF,TGTGCCAGCTTCTCTAGCGGGAGGGGAGATACGCAGTATTTT
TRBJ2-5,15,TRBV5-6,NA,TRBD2,CASSVGGGAEETQYF,TGTGCCAGCAGCGTCGGCGGGGGTGCAGAAGAGACCCAGTACTTC
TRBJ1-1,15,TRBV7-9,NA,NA,CASSLVPDKNTEAFF,TGTGCCAGCAGCTTAGTCCCAGACAAGAACACTGAAGCTTTCTTT
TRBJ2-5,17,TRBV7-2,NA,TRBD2,CASSLAQAGGPQETQYF,TGTGCCAGCAGCTTAGCACAGGCGGGAGGGCCACAAGAGACCCAGTACTTC
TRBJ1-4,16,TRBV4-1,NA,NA,CASSLPLQGYNEKLFF,TGCGCCAGCAGCTTGCCATTACAGGGATATAATGAAAAACTGTTTTTT
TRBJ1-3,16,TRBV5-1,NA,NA,CASSLLHSSSGNTIYF,TGCGCCAGCAGCTTGCTGCATTCCAGCTCTGGAAACACCATATATTTT
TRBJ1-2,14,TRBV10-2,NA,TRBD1,CASRAPGTGDGYTF,TGCGCCAGCAGGGCCCCCGGGACAGGTGATGGCTACACCTTC
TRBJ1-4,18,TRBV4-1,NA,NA,CASSLPPPGKGTNEKLFF,TGCGCCAGCAGCCTCCCCCCACCCGGGAAAGGAACTAATGAAAAACTGTTTTTT
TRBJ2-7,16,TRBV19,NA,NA,CASSGAQSGRAYEQYF,TGTGCCAGTAGTGGGGCGCAAAGCGGGCGCGCCTACGAGCAGTACTTC
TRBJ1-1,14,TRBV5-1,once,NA,CASSLGDTNTEAFF,TGCGCCAGCAGCTTAGGGGACACCAACACTGAAGCTTTCTTT
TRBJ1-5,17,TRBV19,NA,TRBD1,CASSTLGTGPSNQPQHF,TGTGCCAGTTCAACGCTGGGGACAGGGCCTAGCAATCAGCCCCAGCATTTT
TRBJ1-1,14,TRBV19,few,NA,CASSIQGLNTEAFF,TGTGCCAGTAGTATTCAGGGGCTGAACACTGAAGCTTTCTTT
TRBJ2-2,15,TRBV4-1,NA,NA,CASSEMSGFGGELFF,TGCGCCAGCAGCGAGATGTCAGGGTTCGGCGGGGAGCTGTTTTTT
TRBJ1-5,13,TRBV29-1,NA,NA,CSVARTENQPQHF,TGCAGCGTTGCTAGGACAGAAAATCAGCCCCAGCATTTT
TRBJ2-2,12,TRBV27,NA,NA,CASSLNTGELFF,TGTGCCAGCAGTCTCAACACCGGGGAGCTGTTTTTT
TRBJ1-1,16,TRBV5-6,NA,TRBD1,CASRVGGTGAGTEAFF,TGTGCCAGCAGGGTGGGGGGGACAGGGGCGGGCACTGAAGCTTTCTTT
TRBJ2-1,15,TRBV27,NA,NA,CASSLRVGGVHEQFF,TGTGCCAGCAGTTTAAGGGTAGGGGGAGTTCATGAGCAGTTCTTC
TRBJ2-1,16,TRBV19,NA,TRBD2,CASSSMQLAGVNEQFF,TGTGCCAGTAGCTCAATGCAGCTAGCGGGCGTCAATGAGCAGTTCTTC
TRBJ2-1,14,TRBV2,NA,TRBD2,CASQTSGSYNEQFF,TGTGCCAGCCAGACTAGCGGATCCTACAATGAGCAGTTCTTC
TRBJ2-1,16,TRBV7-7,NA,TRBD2,CASSLEGLAGGNEQFF,TGTGCTAGCAGCTTAGAGGGACTAGCGGGAGGGAATGAGCAGTTCTTC
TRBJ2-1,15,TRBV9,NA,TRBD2,CASSETSGTYNEQFF,TGTGCCAGCAGCGAGACTAGCGGGACGTACAATGAGCAGTTCTTC
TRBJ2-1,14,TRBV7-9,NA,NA,CASSEGLADGEQFF,TGTGCCAGCAGCGAGGGATTAGCGGACGGTGAGCAGTTCTTC
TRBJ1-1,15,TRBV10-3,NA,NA,CAIRDIQAMNTEAFF,TGTGCCATTAGGGACATCCAGGCGATGAACACTGAAGCTTTCTTT
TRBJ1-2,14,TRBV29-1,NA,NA,CSASNRERDYGYTF,TGCAGCGCGTCCAACAGGGAAAGGGACTATGGCTACACCTTC
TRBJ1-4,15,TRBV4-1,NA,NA,CASSPGQGRIEKLFF,TGCGCCAGCAGCCCGGGGCAGGGGCGGATTGAAAAACTGTTTTTT
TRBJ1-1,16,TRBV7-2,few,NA,CASSLLGTSLNTEAFF,TGTGCCAGCAGCCTCCTGGGGACATCCTTAAACACTGAAGCTTTCTTT
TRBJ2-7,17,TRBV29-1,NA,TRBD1,CSVEEATGGGKAYEQYF,TGCAGCGTTGAAGAGGCGACAGGGGGCGGAAAGGCCTACGAGCAGTACTTC
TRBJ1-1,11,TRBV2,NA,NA,CASMAGYEAFF,TGTGCCAGCATGGCCGGGTATGAAGCTTTCTTT
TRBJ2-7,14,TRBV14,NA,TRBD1,CASRSGTDSYEQYF,TGTGCCAGCCGATCCGGGACAGACTCCTACGAGCAGTACTTC
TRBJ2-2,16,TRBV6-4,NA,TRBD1,CASSPGGTGNTGELFF,TGTGCCAGCAGTCCGGGCGGGACAGGGAACACCGGGGAGCTGTTTTTT
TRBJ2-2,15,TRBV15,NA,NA,CATSRVRDYTGELFF,TGTGCCACCAGCAGAGTCCGGGATTACACCGGGGAGCTGTTTTTT
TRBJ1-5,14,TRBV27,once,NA,CASSPQGGNQPQHF,TGTGCCAGCAGCCCACAGGGAGGCAATCAGCCCCAGCATTTT
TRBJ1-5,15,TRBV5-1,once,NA,CASSLEGGSNQPQHF,TGCGCCAGCAGCTTGGAGGGAGGGAGCAATCAGCCCCAGCATTTT
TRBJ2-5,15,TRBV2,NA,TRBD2,CASRLMGGERETQYF,TGTGCCAGCAGACTTATGGGGGGGGAGCGAGAGACCCAGTACTTC
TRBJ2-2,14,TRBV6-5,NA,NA,CASTRGSMGGELFF,TGTGCCAGCACGCGCGGATCGATGGGCGGGGAGCTGTTTTTT
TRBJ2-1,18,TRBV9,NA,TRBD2,CASSVALAGGVTYNEQFF,TGTGCCAGCAGCGTAGCATTAGCGGGAGGCGTTACCTACAATGAGCAGTTCTTC